This T cell receptor beta chain was sequenced during a study of blood T cell repertoires in COVID-19. About the research overall: Nucleic acid was either cDNA or gDNA, and it came from T cells, B-cell-depleted T cells, or PBMCs.

The data were produced by immunoSEQ multiplex PCR, yet TCRdb's version contains in-frame clones alone and is incomplete. Here the sample spans 350,000 to 450,000 clones, around 85% being singletons. This clone was seen more than once but under ten times. Germline loops: CDR1 MNHNY, CDR2 SVGAGI (reference sequence). This CDR3 spans 12 amino acids. V was cut by 7 bases and J by 6 bases, with 13 bases left in between. This chain connects TRBV6-6 to TRBJ2-7; possible D gene TRBD2, 5 bases. The sample comprised peripheral blood. The clonotype originates from a woman between 18 and 29 years old with acute or convalescent COVID-19. In nucleotides, the CDR3 is TGTGCCAGCACCCACCCGGGGATCGAGCAGTACTTC. Protein sequence: CASTHPGIEQYF.